This T cell receptor beta chain appears in the sequencing data of a study of control samples from healthy donors and cancer patients. Some clones are missing from TCRdb's copy, which holds only in-frame ones; the method was immunoSEQ multiplex PCR. The sample yields about 230,000 clones, approximately 80% seen once. V trimming: 5 bases; J trimming: 0 bases; junction bases outside the gene matches: 5. This CDR3 has 17 residues. Germline values: CDR1 SEHNR, CDR2 FQNEAQ (reference sequence). This receptor was taken from a woman in her sixties or seventies with lung cancer. The chain joins TRBV7-9 to TRBJ2-4, with 12 bases aligning to TRBD1. Sequencing used PBMCs. For the CDR3, the DNA is TGTGCCAGCAGCGGGGACAGGGGGCTTATAGCCAAAAACATTCAGTACTTC. It encodes CASSGDRGLIAKNIQYF.